This is a list of T cell receptor beta chains from one sample in a study of blood T cells in healthy people across ages. One entry per CDR3 protein, called by TCRdb with MiXCR from the 5' RACE reads. Of 380,000 or so distinct CDR3 sequences listed, 52% were seen once; the top ten hold under 65%. Specimen: blood. These receptor sequences come from a man in his sixties in good health. Each CDR3 is given with its conserved first and last residue. Each record gives: CDR3 protein, CDR3 DNA, clone size, V gene, D gene, J gene. D genes are given only for firm matches. Size is stated for part of the rows, as once, few or many counts, or as a class when the clone is expanded.

CASRGIYEQYF	TGTGCCAGCAGAGGAATCTACGAGCAGTACTTC	few	TRBV28	NA	TRBJ2-7
CASSHRTSARDTQYF	TGTGCCAGCAGTCACCGGACTAGCGCCAGGGATACGCAGTATTTT	NA	TRBV12-3/TRBV12-4	TRBD2	TRBJ2-3
CSARYSGGRTDTQYF	TGCAGTGCTAGATATAGCGGGGGGAGGACAGATACGCAGTATTTT	once	TRBV20-1	TRBD2	TRBJ2-3
CSARDQPGLATYNEQFF	TGCAGTGCTAGAGATCAGCCGGGACTAGCGACGTACAATGAGCAGTTCTTC	NA	TRBV20-1	TRBD2	TRBJ2-1
CASSYRDSFYGYTF	TGTGCCAGCAGTTACCGGGACAGCTTCTATGGCTACACCTTC	NA	TRBV28	TRBD1	TRBJ1-2
CASSYSGTGVGDTRYF	TGTGCCAGCAGTTACTCGGGGACAGGGGTAGGAGATACGCGGTATTTT	NA	TRBV6-5	TRBD1	TRBJ2-3
CASSLGTSGTANEQYF	TGTGCCAGCAGCTTAGGGACTAGCGGGACCGCCAACGAGCAGTACTTC	once	TRBV11-2	TRBD2	TRBJ2-7
CASRSGARGYTF	TGTGCCAGCAGGTCCGGGGCCCGGGGCTACACCTTC	few	TRBV6-1	NA	TRBJ1-2
CSALAESPTDTQYF	TGCAGTGCCCTAGCGGAAAGCCCCACAGATACGCAGTATTTT	NA	TRBV20-1	TRBD2	TRBJ2-3
CATSRDGRVSEAFF	TGTGCCACCAGCAGGGACGGAAGGGTCTCTGAAGCTTTCTTT	NA	TRBV15	NA	TRBJ1-1
CASSFSQGAAFF	TGTGCCAGCAGTTTTTCACAGGGGGCGGCTTTCTTT	few	TRBV28	TRBD1	TRBJ1-1
CSARRRNSNYGYTF	TGCAGTGCTAGACGTCGGAACAGCAACTATGGCTACACCTTC	once	TRBV20-1	NA	TRBJ1-2
CASRPGFGQGDGYTF	TGTGCCAGCAGGCCCGGGTTCGGACAGGGTGATGGCTACACCTTC	NA	TRBV6-6	TRBD1	TRBJ1-2
CSASRIAGGRYNEQFF	TGCAGTGCTAGTCGGATAGCGGGAGGGAGATACAATGAGCAGTTCTTC	once	TRBV20-1	TRBD2	TRBJ2-1
CASSHRGFYGYTF	TGTGCCAGCAGCCACAGGGGTTTTTATGGCTACACCTTC	few	TRBV3-1	NA	TRBJ1-2
CASPRLAGHIGRGYTF	TGTGCCAGCCCCAGACTCGCGGGACATATCGGACGCGGCTACACCTTC	NA	TRBV6-1	NA	TRBJ1-2
CSVLLGNTEAFF	TGCAGCGTTTTATTGGGGAACACTGAAGCTTTCTTT	NA	TRBV29-1	NA	TRBJ1-1
CASSPQTSGRAEQYF	TGTGCCAGCAGTCCCCAGACTAGCGGGAGAGCCGAGCAGTACTTC	NA	TRBV28	TRBD2	TRBJ2-7
CASSAYGGMQFF	TGTGCCAGCAGTGCTTACGGGGGGATGCAGTTCTTC	NA	TRBV6-1	TRBD2	TRBJ2-1
CASSYSTQGSEKLFF	TGTGCCAGCAGTTACTCGACACAGGGAAGTGAAAAACTGTTTTTT	NA	TRBV6-5	NA	TRBJ1-4
CASVPGSGDTQYF	TGTGCCAGTGTCCCCGGATCTGGAGATACGCAGTATTTT	few	TRBV28	NA	TRBJ2-3
CASLGGGRARGNGQYF	TGTGCCAGCTTGGGGGGGGGACGAGCGCGAGGGAATGGGCAGTACTTC	NA	TRBV6-2/TRBV6-3	TRBD2	TRBJ2-5
CASSLAGRTQGYGYTF	TGTGCCAGCAGCTTAGCGGGGAGGACCCAGGGCTATGGCTACACCTTC	few	TRBV7-2	NA	TRBJ1-2
CASSFRGPNEKLFF	TGTGCCAGCAGCTTCAGAGGACCTAATGAAAAACTGTTTTTT	NA	TRBV7-2	NA	TRBJ1-4
CSARVGGLGGEQYF	TGCAGTGCTAGAGTGGGAGGTTTGGGCGGCGAGCAGTACTTC	few	TRBV20-1	NA	TRBJ2-7
CASSEGRPPLSPLHF	TGCGCCAGCAGTGAGGGTCGACCGCCGCTTTCCCCCCTCCACTTT	NA	TRBV10-1	NA	TRBJ1-6
CSARAANPREQFF	TGCAGTGCTAGAGCGGCTAACCCCAGGGAGCAGTTCTTC	NA	TRBV20-1	NA	TRBJ2-1
CASSLGTGRMNTEAFF	TGTGCCAGCAGCTTAGGTACAGGGCGCATGAACACTGAAGCTTTCTTT	NA	TRBV7-2	NA	TRBJ1-1
CASSAVTNYGYTF	TGTGCCAGCTCAGCCGTCACTAACTATGGCTACACCTTC	NA	TRBV18	NA	TRBJ1-2
CSVEDFIGPSGKSEQFF	TGCAGCGTTGAAGACTTTATTGGGCCTAGCGGGAAGAGTGAGCAGTTCTTC	NA	TRBV29-1	TRBD2	TRBJ2-1
CASSNPGGLYEQYF	TGCGCCAGCAGCAACCCGGGGGGGCTTTACGAGCAGTACTTC	few	TRBV5-1	TRBD2	TRBJ2-7
CASRRGQGQNSPLHF	TGTGCCAGCAGGAGAGGACAGGGCCAGAATTCACCCCTCCACTTT	NA	TRBV7-9	TRBD1	TRBJ1-6
CASSVEPGSYNEQYF	TGTGCCAGCAGCGTAGAGCCAGGCTCCTACAATGAGCAGTACTTC	NA	TRBV9	NA	TRBJ2-7
CASSYINRNNSPLHF	TGTGCCAGCAGCTATATTAACAGGAATAATTCACCCCTCCACTTT	NA	TRBV7-2	NA	TRBJ1-6
CASSPTGRIYGYTF	TGTGCCAGCAGTCCGACAGGGCGGATCTATGGCTACACCTTC	NA	TRBV12-3/TRBV12-4	TRBD1	TRBJ1-2
CASSRGLPNTGELFF	TGTGCCAGCAGCAGGGGACTACCGAACACCGGGGAGCTGTTTTTT	NA	TRBV21-1	NA	TRBJ2-2
CASTGGRRTDTQYF	TGTGCCAGCACTGGGGGGAGGCGCACAGATACGCAGTATTTT	NA	TRBV6-5	NA	TRBJ2-3
CASRRDPLGHNEQFF	TGTGCCAGCAGACGGGACCCTCTTGGGCACAATGAGCAGTTCTTC	NA	TRBV6-4	NA	TRBJ2-1
CASRQTGAGGPRNEQYF	TGTGCCAGCAGGCAAACCGGAGCGGGAGGGCCGAGGAATGAGCAGTACTTC	NA	TRBV6-1	TRBD2	TRBJ2-7
CASSPPAGGTEAFF	TGCGCCAGCAGTCCGCCGGCAGGGGGCACTGAAGCTTTCTTT	NA	TRBV10-2	TRBD1	TRBJ1-1
CSVGGQWAGEQYF	TGCAGCGTCGGGGGACAGTGGGCAGGCGAGCAGTACTTC	NA	TRBV29-1	NA	TRBJ2-7
CSVRDPGEKLFF	TGCAGCGTTAGGGACCCGGGAGAAAAACTGTTTTTT	NA	TRBV29-1	NA	TRBJ1-4
CASSQAEGRTDGGYTF	TGTGCCAGCTCACAGGCCGAGGGCAGAACTGATGGCGGCTACACCTTC	NA	TRBV18	NA	TRBJ1-2
CSAIGQGVVYEQYF	TGCAGTGCTATTGGACAGGGTGTCGTTTACGAGCAGTACTTC	few	TRBV20-1	TRBD1	TRBJ2-7
CASSLGGGSYNSPLHF	TGTGCCAGCAGCTTGGGGGGCGGTTCCTATAATTCACCCCTCCACTTT	NA	TRBV7-9	NA	TRBJ1-6
CASSLAQRYNEQFF	TGCGCCAGCAGCTTGGCCCAGCGATACAATGAGCAGTTCTTC	NA	TRBV5-1	NA	TRBJ2-1
CASRRGLEETQYF	TGCGCCAGCAGGCGGGGGTTGGAAGAGACCCAGTACTTC	few	TRBV5-1	TRBD2	TRBJ2-5
CASSQRQDTEAFF	TGTGCCAGCAGTCAAAGACAGGACACTGAAGCTTTCTTT	few	TRBV27	NA	TRBJ1-1
CSARRGSQPQHF	TGCAGTGCTAGAAGGGGGAGTCAGCCCCAGCATTTT	NA	TRBV20-1	NA	TRBJ1-5
CASSSLGLAGVQETQYF	TGTGCCAGCAGCTCGCTCGGACTAGCGGGGGTCCAAGAGACCCAGTACTTC	NA	TRBV7-8	TRBD2	TRBJ2-5
CASSPHGEVAETQYF	TGCGCCAGCAGCCCCCACGGGGAGGTTGCAGAGACCCAGTACTTC	few	TRBV4-3	NA	TRBJ2-5
CSVAHRGTGELFF	TGCAGCGTTGCACACCGAGGCACCGGGGAGCTGTTTTTT	NA	TRBV29-1	NA	TRBJ2-2
CASSLTSGGYNEQFF	TGTGCCAGCAGCCTGACTAGCGGGGGGTACAATGAGCAGTTCTTC	many	TRBV27	TRBD2	TRBJ2-1
CASMNSTGKFLLRSLNTEAFF	TGTGCCAGCATGAACTCGACAGGGAAATTTCTGTTAAGATCACTGAACACTGAAGCTTTCTTT	few	TRBV12-3/TRBV12-4	TRBD1	TRBJ1-1
CAIRELVDNSYNEQFF	TGTGCCATCAGGGAACTCGTAGACAACTCCTACAATGAGCAGTTCTTC	once	TRBV10-3	NA	TRBJ2-1
CSAREALAGAYEQFF	TGCAGTGCTAGAGAGGCGCTAGCGGGGGCGTATGAGCAGTTCTTC	NA	TRBV20-1	TRBD2	TRBJ2-1
CSANRGGEQYF	TGCAGCGCAAACAGGGGTGGGGAGCAGTACTTC	NA	TRBV29-1	TRBD1	TRBJ2-4
CASGLHNQPQHF	TGTGCCAGCGGCCTCCACAATCAGCCCCAGCATTTT	NA	TRBV3-1	NA	TRBJ1-5
CASSWSAGFSYEQYF	TGCGCCAGCAGCTGGTCAGCGGGTTTCTCCTACGAGCAGTACTTC	NA	TRBV5-1	NA	TRBJ2-7